This TCR beta chain derives from a study of cytomegalovirus exposure and HLA in healthy donors (dated by TCRdb to between 2016 and 2019). Background for the entire study: According to an earlier analysis of several hundred of the donors, some 180 million T cells yielded roughly 100 million unique TCR beta sequences and about 300 Gb of sequence data. HLA typing included class I and class II loci at four-digit resolution. Typing coverage varied by locus: about 620-630 donors for A, B, C, DRB1 and DQB1; 522 for DQA1; 600 to 610 for DPA1; about 450 for DPB1. To predict cytomegalovirus infection status, the study combined high-throughput TCR immunosequencing, statistical association of individual TCRs with disease status, and machine learning. The study profiled the T cell repertoires of around 700 subjects by immunosequencing and related them to cytomegalovirus serostatus. A later genetic analysis took genome-wide SNP genotypes for about three fifths of the 666 donors and used that subset as a discovery cohort. To decide whether each TCR beta V gene segment behaved as functional or pseudogenic, an earlier analysis of some 570 of the donors relied on high-throughput TCR beta sequencing. The aim of the study was to test whether cataloging public T cell receptors could identify signatures of past pathogen exposure. Across approximately 400 genotyped donors of the cohort, an average of about 240,000 unique TCR beta nucleotide sequences per donor were sequenced, and roughly 18% of those sequences were non-productive. Donor age, sex, ethnicity and CMV serostatus were compiled alongside the repertoire data. In the later analysis, no new phenotypic data were used to find candidate immune exposures; instead, reliance was placed on TCR beta sequences and their occurrence across donors. Among the approximately 400 genotyped donors, around 81% belonged to the genetic ancestry cluster associated with self-reported Caucasian donors. An early release covering about 600 HLA-typed donors comprised about 300 gigabases of sequencing data and around 80 million unique TCR sequences. All discovery cohort repertoires had been generated on a single sequencing platform. A later analysis re-analyzed previously published TCR beta repertoires from 660 or so donors and added high-resolution HLA genotyping to study TCR occurrence patterns. In addition to the first cohort of roughly 670 subjects, a separate validation cohort of approximately 130 different subjects was used. About five DR-DQ haplotypes were handled as single units for association and clustering, since linkage in the cohort was strong.

As encoded in the germline V gene, CDR1 is MNHNS while CDR2 is SASEGT. The CDR3 contains 13 residues, cysteine and phenylalanine counted. CDR3 DNA only is kept here, 39 bases in frame from base 1. V was cut back by 2 bases and J by 1 base, leaving a gap of 5 bases between them. This clone was detected a few times. Its antigen specificity is not known. Qualities for individual bases were not recorded, and no much larger clone is one base off. The cohort was made up of under 800 healthy bone marrow donors. At the time of sampling, every cohort member was nominally healthy, though immune exposures that went unrecorded were likely present. The donor tested CMV seropositive and was one of the 289 seropositive cohort members. Each donor provided a peripheral blood sample, and peripheral blood mononuclear cells were used for TCR beta sequencing. The Qiagen DNeasy Blood Extraction Kit was used to extract genomic DNA from the blood cell samples.

Broad study findings and their caveats: Because HLA typing was missing for some donors at each locus, association tests included only the typed subset. The cohort was sequenced for TCR beta chains only, and without alpha or paired-chain data the features that could be detected were limited. In vitro tests confirmed that a few of the cytomegalovirus-associated TCR beta chains recognize cytomegalovirus antigens. Compared with the 666-donor mean, donors in an Asian-associated ancestry cluster had fewer N-insertions in productive TCRs, according to a later genetic analysis. A later analysis associated 16,951 TCR beta sequences with specific HLA alleles at a false discovery rate of 0.05. Most TCR sequences were seen in very few donors, while some public TCRs were found in many individuals. A later analysis found that TCR association rates varied across HLA loci, with DRB1 alleles showing the most associated TCRs and HLA-C alleles the fewest. In a later analysis, several top co-occurrence clusters were reported to appear linked to parvovirus B19, influenza, CMV and Epstein-Barr virus. The study listed 164 TCR beta chains as associated with cytomegalovirus. V-gene and J-gene trimming of TCR beta chains was associated with a missense DCLRE1C variant in a later genetic analysis, and the association was replicated in an independent cohort. The sequencing pipeline was judged likely to have produced a cluster of highly shared sequence variants as a technical artifact. It was suggested by the authors that the approach could potentially be generalized to other disease states and immunological phenotypes. In an earlier analysis of about 550 of the donors, most TCR beta V segments were observed in productive rearrangements about 87% or about 30% of the time, broadly matching IMGT annotations. Presence/absence analyses assumed roughly uniform sequencing depth across donors, an assumption that may not hold. Some IMGT-functional V segments, including TRBV6-2 and TRBV6-3, could not be told apart with the 87-base-pair reads, so those segments were excluded. A further reported finding was that TCR beta sequences accurately predicted the HLA-A and HLA-B alleles for most subjects in the first cohort. According to a later analysis, most CMV-associated TCR beta chains appeared to be HLA-restricted, and the HLA associations seemed to be driven largely by CMV exposure. Because counts were too low, 15 to 20 rarely observed V segments, including chromosome 9 orphons, were excluded from the earlier analysis of several hundred of the donors. In a later analysis, HLA-associated TCR beta chains showed more clonal expansion and lower generation probabilities than non-associated chains that were equally common. In both the original and validation cohorts, the classifier was reported to diagnose cytomegalovirus status with high specificity and sensitivity. When HLA alleles, especially DR and DQ, strongly co-occurred, TCR associations were difficult to assign to individual alleles. Linkage disequilibrium might explain the correlated functional status among segregating V segments, but an unknown experimental factor could not be excluded. The only immune exposure information available for the cohort was CMV serostatus.

Libraries were made using the immunoSEQ multiplex PCR assay. For the multiplex PCR, a mixture combining 60 forward primers for TCR Vbeta segments and 13 reverse primers for TCR Jbeta segments was used. The CDR3 region of rearranged TCR beta genes was amplified from genomic DNA by a multiplex PCR assay. On the Illumina HiSeq System, the amplified TCR beta libraries were sequenced as 87-base-pair reads. The paper's processing steps were these. A later analysis tallied roughly 76 million unique TCR beta chains across the approximately 670 repertoires, and around 9.9 million of those chains were shared by two or more donors. A nearest-neighbor algorithm error-corrected the raw reads and collapsed the reads into unique sequences, merging closely related sequences to remove PCR and sequencing errors. V, D and J gene segments were assigned by aligning CDR3 sequences to IMGT reference sequences. For a sequence to be retained, at least a six-nucleotide match to both a V gene segment and a J gene segment was required. A rearrangement was called productive if the CDR3 had no stop codons and remained in frame with V and J, and every other rearrangement was called non-productive. Following IMGT convention, CDR3 was defined as the stretch from the second conserved V-encoded cysteine to the conserved J-encoded phenylalanine. In an earlier analysis of just under 600 of the donors, sequences lacking an unambiguous match to a single V gene segment were excluded. An earlier analysis of 587 of the donors classified V segments as functional when productive rearrangements were above 56.7% and as segregating when the standard deviation between donors was above 5%. To diagnose cytomegalovirus status from the catalog of TCR beta chain sequences, a statistical classification framework was built. In a later analysis, TCR nucleotide sequences were compared against IMGT/GENE-DB human TR gene sequences so that V and J genes could be assigned. A later analysis assigned CDR3 sequences and most-parsimonious VDJ recombination scenarios with the TCRdist pipeline. In a later analysis, each TCR beta chain was defined by its CDR3 amino acid sequence together with its V-gene family, and reads without a unique V-gene family were excluded. In a later analysis, 550 to 650 highly shared, low-generation-probability nucleotide sequences were removed to address suspected cross-contamination and a sequencing artifact. In a later analysis, a clonal expansion index for each public chain was calculated from normalized within-repertoire ranks of inferred template counts. A later analysis computed generation probabilities with a VDJ recombination model fitted to out-of-frame rearrangements, and checked the results against IGoR. A later analysis scored TCR-TCR, TCR-HLA and TCR-CMV co-occurrence with hypergeometric tests, applying a repertoire-size bias correction to TCR pairs. In a later analysis, false discovery rates were estimated by permuting HLA or CMV assignments 20 times. In a later analysis, co-occurring TCRs were grouped using DBSCAN, with TCRdist sequence similarity added in when clustering inside HLA-allele-positive subsets. Co-occurrence clustering excluded repertoires with fewer than 30,000 or more than 120,000 public chains, plus five with anomalous nucleotide sharing. In its TCRdb copy, this immuneACCESS table keeps in-frame sequences only and misses some clones. Where compared with another copy, unresolved V genes explain less than half of these, and the others have no known cause. The V and J calls and clone size come from that table; D and trimming were worked out from the DNA. Across this sample there are about 110,000 clones, with 65% to 80% seen only once. Roughly 2.9% of the sample is taken by the ten largest.

This chain is built from TRBV6-1 and TRBJ1-1; a confident D gene designation cannot be given. Material for sequencing was PBMCs. This receptor was identified in a woman aged 55-70 years in good health and CMV-seropositive. The bases read TGTGCCAGCAGTGAAAACAAGAACACTGAAGCTTTCTTT. This translates into CASSENKNTEAFF.